The 6 T cell receptor beta chains below all came from one sample that was sequenced in a study of T cells in narcolepsy. Assay: immunoSEQ multiplex PCR; the TCRdb copy retains only in-frame clones and omits some. The sample has 25,000 to 35,000 clones, roughly nine tenths seen once; the top ten hold under 1.5%. Sequenced material: CD45RA- memory CD4+ T cells from PBMCs. The receptors derive from a human donor with narcolepsy.

V gene TRBV10-1 combines with J gene TRBJ1-5; D call uncertain. V shed 10 bases and J shed 6 bases, with 13 bases lying between them. The CDR3 has 12 amino acids. Germline CDR1 and CDR2: WNHNN and SYGVQD (reference sequence). CDR3 sequence reads: CAITKLGQPQHF. The CDR3 DNA is TGCGCCATAACGAAGTTGGGTCAGCCCCAGCATTTT.

A remark on this clone: Sequence at one end of the junction differs from germline and may be a read error. The same CDR3 arises from other DNA sequences in this sample as well. The J gene is TRBJ2-3, the V gene TRBV6-6, with D possibly being TRBD2 (5 bases). This CDR3 contains 13 residues. Germline V gene sequence: CDR1 MNHNY, CDR2 SVGAGI (reference sequence). CDR3: CASSYAGPDTQYF. CDR3 DNA: TGTGCCAGCAGTTACGCGGGCCCAGATACACAGTATTTT.

DNA for the CDR3: TGTGCCAGCAGCTTAAGAAGGGAACGTTCACCCCTCCACTTT. It codes for CASSLRRERSPLHF. The genes are TRBV7-2 and TRBJ1-6; D gene ambiguous. V was cut by 2 bases and J by 9 bases, with 11 bases left in between. Germline V gene lookup returns CDR1 SGHTA and CDR2 FQGNSA. CDR3 length equals 14 residues.

The V call is TRBV6-5, the J call TRBJ1-3; D unresolved. CDR3 size: 14 residues. V lost 6 bases and J 0 bases, leaving 9 bases between the germline ends. The germline gives CDR1 MNHEY, CDR2 SVGAGI. DNA of the CDR3: TGTGCCAGCAGGGACGTTTCCTCTGGAAACACCATATATTTT. This codes for CASRDVSSGNTIYF.

The chain is built from TRBV7-9 and TRBJ2-7, with 10 bases matching TRBD1. The CDR3 covers 13 residues. V gave up 5 bases and J gave up 2 bases; unmatched junction bases: 0. Germline CDR1 and CDR2: SEHNR and FQNEAQ (reference sequence). In nucleotides, the CDR3 is TGTGCCAGCAGCGACAGGGGGCCCTACGAGCAGTACTTC. The encoded protein is CASSDRGPYEQYF.

The chain recombines TRBV9 with TRBJ2-5; unclear D gene. This CDR3 is 13 amino acids long. V lost 3 bases and J 9 bases, leaving 15 bases between the germline ends. CDR1 and CDR2 from the germline V gene are SGDLS and YYNGEE. The CDR3 protein is CASSEVVLGPQYF. CDR3 coding DNA: TGTGCCAGCAGCGAGGTAGTGTTGGGCCCCCAGTACTTC.